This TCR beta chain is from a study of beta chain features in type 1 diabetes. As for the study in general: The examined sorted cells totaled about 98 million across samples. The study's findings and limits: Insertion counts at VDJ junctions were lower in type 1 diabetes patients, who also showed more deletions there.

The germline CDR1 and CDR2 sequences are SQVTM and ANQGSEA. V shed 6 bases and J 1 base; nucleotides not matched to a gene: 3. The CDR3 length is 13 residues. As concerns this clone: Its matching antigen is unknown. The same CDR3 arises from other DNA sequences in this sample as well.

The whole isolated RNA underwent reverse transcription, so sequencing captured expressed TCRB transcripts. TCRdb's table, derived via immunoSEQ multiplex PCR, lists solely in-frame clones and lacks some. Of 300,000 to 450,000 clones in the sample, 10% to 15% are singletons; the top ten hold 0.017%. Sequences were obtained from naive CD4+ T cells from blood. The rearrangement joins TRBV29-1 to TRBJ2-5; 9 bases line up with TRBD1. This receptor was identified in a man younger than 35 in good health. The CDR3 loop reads CSVPGQGQETQYF. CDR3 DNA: TGCAGCGTCCCGGGACAGGGCCAAGAGACCCAGTACTTC.